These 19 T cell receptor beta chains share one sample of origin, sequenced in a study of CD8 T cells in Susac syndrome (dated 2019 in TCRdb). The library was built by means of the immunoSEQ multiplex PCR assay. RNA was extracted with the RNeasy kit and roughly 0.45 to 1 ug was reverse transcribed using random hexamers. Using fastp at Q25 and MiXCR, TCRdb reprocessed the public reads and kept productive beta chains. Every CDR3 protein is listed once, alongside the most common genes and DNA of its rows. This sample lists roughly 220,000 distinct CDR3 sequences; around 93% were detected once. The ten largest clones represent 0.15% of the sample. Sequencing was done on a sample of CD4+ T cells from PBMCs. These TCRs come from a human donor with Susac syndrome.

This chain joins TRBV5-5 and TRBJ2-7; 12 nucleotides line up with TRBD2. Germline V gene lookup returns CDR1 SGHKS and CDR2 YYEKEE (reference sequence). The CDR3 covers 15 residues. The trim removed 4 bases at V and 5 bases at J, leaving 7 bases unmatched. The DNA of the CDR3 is TGTGCCAGCAGCCCCCGACTAGCGGGGGAGGACGAGCAGTACTTC. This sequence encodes CASSPRLAGEDEQYF.

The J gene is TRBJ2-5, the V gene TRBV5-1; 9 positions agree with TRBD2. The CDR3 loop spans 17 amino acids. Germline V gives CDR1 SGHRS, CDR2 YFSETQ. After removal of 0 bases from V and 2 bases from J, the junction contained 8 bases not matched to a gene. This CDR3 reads CASSLGAISGGQETQYF. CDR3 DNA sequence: TGCGCCAGCAGCTTGGGCGCGATTAGCGGGGGTCAAGAGACCCAGTACTTC.

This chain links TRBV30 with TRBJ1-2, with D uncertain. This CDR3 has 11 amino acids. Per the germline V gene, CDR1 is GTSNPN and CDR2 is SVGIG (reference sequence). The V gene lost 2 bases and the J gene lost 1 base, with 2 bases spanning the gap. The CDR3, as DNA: TGTGCCTGGAGTCATAACTATGGCTACACCTTC. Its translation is CAWSHNYGYTF.

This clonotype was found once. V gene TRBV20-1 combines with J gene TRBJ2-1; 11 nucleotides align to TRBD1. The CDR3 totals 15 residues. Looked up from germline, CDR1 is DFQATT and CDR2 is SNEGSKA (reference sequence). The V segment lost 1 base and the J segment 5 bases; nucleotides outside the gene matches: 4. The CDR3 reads CSARGDRGFNNEQFF. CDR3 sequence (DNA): TGCAGTGCTAGAGGGGACAGGGGGTTCAACAATGAGCAGTTCTTC.

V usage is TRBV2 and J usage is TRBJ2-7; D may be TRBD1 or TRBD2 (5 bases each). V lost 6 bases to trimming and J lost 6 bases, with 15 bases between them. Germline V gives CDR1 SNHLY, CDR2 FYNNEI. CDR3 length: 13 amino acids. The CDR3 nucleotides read TGTGCCAGCAGGGATCCGGGACCTTTCGAGCAGTACTTC. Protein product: CASRDPGPFEQYF.

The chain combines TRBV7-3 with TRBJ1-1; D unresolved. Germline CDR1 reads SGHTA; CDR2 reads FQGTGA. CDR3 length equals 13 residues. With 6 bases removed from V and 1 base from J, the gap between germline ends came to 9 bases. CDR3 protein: CASSSGPNTEAFF. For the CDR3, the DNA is TGTGCCAGCAGTTCAGGTCCGAACACTGAAGCTTTCTTT.

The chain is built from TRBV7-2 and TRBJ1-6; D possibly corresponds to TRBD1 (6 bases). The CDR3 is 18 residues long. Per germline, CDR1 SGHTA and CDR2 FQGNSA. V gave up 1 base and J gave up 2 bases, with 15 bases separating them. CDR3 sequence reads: CASSLEEGEGAYNSPLHF. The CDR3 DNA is TGTGCCAGCAGCTTAGAAGAGGGTGAGGGGGCCTATAATTCACCCCTCCACTTT.

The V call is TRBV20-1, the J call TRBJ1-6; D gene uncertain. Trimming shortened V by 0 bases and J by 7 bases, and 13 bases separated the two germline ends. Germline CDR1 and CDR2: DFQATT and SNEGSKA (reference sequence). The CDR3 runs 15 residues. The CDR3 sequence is CSARERAPRNSPLHF. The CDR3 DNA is TGCAGTGCTAGAGAGAGGGCTCCTAGGAATTCACCCCTCCACTTT.

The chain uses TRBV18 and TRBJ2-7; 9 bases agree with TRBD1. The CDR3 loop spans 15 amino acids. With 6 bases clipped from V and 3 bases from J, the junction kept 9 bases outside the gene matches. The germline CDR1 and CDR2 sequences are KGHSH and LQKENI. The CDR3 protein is CASSGTGYPSYEQYF. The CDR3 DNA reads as TGTGCCAGCTCCGGGACAGGGTACCCTAGCTACGAGCAGTACTTC.

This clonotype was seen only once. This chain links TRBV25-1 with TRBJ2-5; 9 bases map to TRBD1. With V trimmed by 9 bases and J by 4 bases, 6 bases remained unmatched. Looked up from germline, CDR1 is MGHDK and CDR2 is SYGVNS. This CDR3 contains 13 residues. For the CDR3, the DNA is TGTGCCAGTAAACAGGGGGCAGTAGAGACCCAGTACTTC. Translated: CASKQGAVETQYF.

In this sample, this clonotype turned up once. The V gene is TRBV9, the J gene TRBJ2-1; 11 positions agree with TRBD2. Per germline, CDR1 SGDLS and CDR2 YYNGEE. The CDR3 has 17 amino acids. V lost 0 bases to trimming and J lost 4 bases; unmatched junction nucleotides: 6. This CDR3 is CASSVDWGLAEYNEQFF. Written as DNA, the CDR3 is TGTGCCAGCAGCGTAGACTGGGGACTAGCGGAGTACAATGAGCAGTTCTTC.

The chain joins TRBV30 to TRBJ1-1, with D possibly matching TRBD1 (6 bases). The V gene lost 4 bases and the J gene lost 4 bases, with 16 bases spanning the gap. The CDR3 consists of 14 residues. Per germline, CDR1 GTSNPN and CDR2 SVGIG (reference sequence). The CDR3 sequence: CAWTTTGLSTEAFF. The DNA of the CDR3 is TGTGCCTGGACTACTACAGGGCTCTCCACTGAAGCTTTCTTT.

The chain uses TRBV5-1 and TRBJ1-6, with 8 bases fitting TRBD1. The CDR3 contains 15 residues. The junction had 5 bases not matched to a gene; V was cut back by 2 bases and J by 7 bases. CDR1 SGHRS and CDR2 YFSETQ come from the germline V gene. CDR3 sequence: CASSFGQGENSPLHF. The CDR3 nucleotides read TGCGCCAGCAGCTTTGGACAGGGAGAAAATTCACCCCTCCACTTT.

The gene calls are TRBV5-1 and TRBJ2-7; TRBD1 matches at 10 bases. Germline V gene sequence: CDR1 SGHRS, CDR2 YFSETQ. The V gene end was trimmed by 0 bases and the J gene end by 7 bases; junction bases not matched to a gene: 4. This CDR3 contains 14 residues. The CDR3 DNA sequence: TGCGCCAGCAGCTTGGATTGGACAGGGGGAGAGCAGTACTTC. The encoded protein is CASSLDWTGGEQYF. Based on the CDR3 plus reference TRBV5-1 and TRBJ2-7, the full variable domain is KAGVTQTPRYLIKTRGQQVTLSCSPISGHRSVSWYQQTPGQGLQFLFEYFSETQRNKGNFPGRFSGRQFSNSRSEMNVSTLELGDSALYLCASSLDWTGGEQYFGPGTRLTVT.

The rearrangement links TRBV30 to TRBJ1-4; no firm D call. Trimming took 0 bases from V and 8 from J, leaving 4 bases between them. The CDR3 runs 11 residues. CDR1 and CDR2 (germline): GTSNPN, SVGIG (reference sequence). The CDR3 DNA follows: TGTGCCTGGAGTGTACCAGAAAAACTGTTTTTT. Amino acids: CAWSVPEKLFF.

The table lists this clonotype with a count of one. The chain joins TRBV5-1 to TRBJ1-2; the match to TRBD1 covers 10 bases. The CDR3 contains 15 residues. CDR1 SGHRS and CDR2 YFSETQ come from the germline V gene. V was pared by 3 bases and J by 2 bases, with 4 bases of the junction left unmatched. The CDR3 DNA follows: TGCGCCAGCAGCTATGTGACAGGGGGCAACTATGGCTACACCTTC. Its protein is CASSYVTGGNYGYTF.

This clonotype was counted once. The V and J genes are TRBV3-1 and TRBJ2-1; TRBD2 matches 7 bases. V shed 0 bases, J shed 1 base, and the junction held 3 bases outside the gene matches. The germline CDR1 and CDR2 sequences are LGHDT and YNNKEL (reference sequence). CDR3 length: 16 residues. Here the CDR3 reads CASSQEGGSSYNEQFF. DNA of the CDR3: TGTGCCAGCAGCCAAGAGGGGGGGAGTTCCTACAATGAGCAGTTCTTC.

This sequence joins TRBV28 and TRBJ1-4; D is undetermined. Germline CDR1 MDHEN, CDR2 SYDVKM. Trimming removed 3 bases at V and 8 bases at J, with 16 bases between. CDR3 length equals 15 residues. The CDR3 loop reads CASSFPGFGEEKLFF. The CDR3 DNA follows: TGTGCCAGCAGTTTTCCCGGGTTCGGCGAAGAAAAACTGTTTTTT. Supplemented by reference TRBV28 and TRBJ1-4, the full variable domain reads DVKVTQSSRYLVKRTGEKVFLECVQDMDHENMFWYRQDPGLGLRLIYFSYDVKMKEKGDIPEGYSVSREKKERFSLILESASTNQTSMYLCASSFPGFGEEKLFFGSGTQLSVL.

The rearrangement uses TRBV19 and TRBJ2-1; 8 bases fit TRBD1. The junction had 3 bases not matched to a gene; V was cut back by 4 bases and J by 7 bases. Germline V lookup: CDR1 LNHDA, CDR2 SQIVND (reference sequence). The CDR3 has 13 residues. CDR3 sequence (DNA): TGTGCCAGTAGTAGGACAGGGAAGAATGAGCAGTTCTTC. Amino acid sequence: CASSRTGKNEQFF.